Listed below are T cell receptor beta chains from one sample, sequenced in a study of identical twins. TCRdb re-derived calls from the 5' RACE reads in MiXCR, one entry per CDR3 protein. The sample holds some 1,700,000 distinct CDR3 sequences; around a third are singletons and the top ten take about 0.27%. The sequenced sample was cord blood. The receptors derive from a newborn girl in good health. The CDR3 runs from the conserved cysteine through the conserved F or W. Expanded clones are given a class, and other clones once, few, many or no size at all.

clone size,V gene,J gene,CDR3 protein
-,TRBV3-1,TRBJ1-6,CASSQGVIGYNSPLHF
-,TRBV20-1,TRBJ1-1,CSASWVGTEAFF
-,TRBV20-1,TRBJ2-3,CSARDSIGTDTQYF
-,TRBV5-1,TRBJ2-1,CASSQRRAGSSYNEQFF
many,TRBV5-1,TRBJ2-5,CASSLARGGNYQETQYF
few,TRBV29-1,TRBJ1-1,CSVGSGHLNTEAFF
few,TRBV29-1,TRBJ1-1,CSAPNPEAFF
few,TRBV10-3,TRBJ2-2,CAISPQGENTGELFF
-,TRBV10-3,TRBJ2-2,CAIPLRSELAGLMSGELFF
-,TRBV30,TRBJ2-3,CAWRRDTDTQYF
few,TRBV28,TRBJ1-2,CASRYSGAYGYTF
-,TRBV4-1,TRBJ2-7,CASSQDLQGTYEQYF
few,TRBV28,TRBJ2-3,CASILPPTQYF
-,TRBV18,TRBJ1-5,CAGSHRDNQPQHF
-,TRBV6-5,TRBJ2-7,CASSYTWTSGSYEQYF
-,TRBV7-2,TRBJ2-7,CASSLALRAYEQYF
-,TRBV6-1,TRBJ2-5,CASSKRTVSYNEQYF
-,TRBV6-1,TRBJ2-1,CASSVTPSGRGSNEQFF
-,TRBV9,TRBJ1-1,CASSAPRQGGGMNTEAFF
-,TRBV27,TRBJ2-4,CASRRDGIAKNIQYF
once,TRBV7-2,-,CASSSGWTSGYNEQYF
few,TRBV13,TRBJ1-1,CASSEQGAEAFF
-,TRBV5-1,TRBJ2-7,CASSITSGSMTYEQYF
-,TRBV15,TRBJ2-3,CATSRGAGAIIDTQYF
-,TRBV21-1,TRBJ1-2,CASSKARENTF
few,TRBV5-1,TRBJ2-1,CASSYGLATLDEQFF
many,TRBV7-2,TRBJ2-7,CASSLGGGRSYEQYF
-,TRBV20-1,TRBJ1-2,CSARGTNGYTF
-,TRBV3-1,TRBJ2-4,CASSQQRGGSIQYF
-,TRBV6-6,TRBJ2-5,CASRGRVGETQYF
few,TRBV20-1,TRBJ2-1,CSARFPGPNEQFF
-,TRBV6-6,TRBJ1-2,CASSYGHNNYGYTF
few,TRBV29-1,TRBJ2-7,CSVEGVAGGSSEQYF
few,TRBV2,TRBJ2-1,CASSEALIAGGLNEQFF
few,TRBV12-3/TRBV12-4,TRBJ2-6,CASSLATQLVSGANVLTF
-,TRBV20-1,TRBJ2-1,CSARYLGTSGSNNEQFF
-,TRBV28,TRBJ1-6,CASSTTTGANSPLHF
many,TRBV29-1,TRBJ2-5,CSGISFGRGIHETQYF
-,TRBV12-3/TRBV12-4,TRBJ2-3,CASRLAGVTSDTQYF
-,TRBV4-2,TRBJ1-2,CASSQDFRDTHLEGYTF
few,TRBV10-3,TRBJ1-4,CAISESPNNEKLFF
-,TRBV7-9,TRBJ1-6,CASSSQSGTGFRGHSPLHF
many,TRBV5-1,TRBJ2-3,CASSPLGRASTDTQYF
few,TRBV7-2,TRBJ2-1,CASSLKAGGFYNEQFF
-,TRBV20-1,TRBJ2-5,CSARTSGWRKTQYF